This T cell receptor (beta chain) is from a study of technical replicates of blood from a few donors. Profiling relied on immunoSEQ multiplex PCR, and the TCRdb table lists in-frame clones only, not all of them. The sample yields 70,000 to 80,000 clones, around 97% seen once. The trim removed 8 bases at V and 2 bases at J, leaving 7 bases unmatched. This CDR3 comprises 15 residues. Germline values: CDR1 SGHDN, CDR2 FVKESK. This clonotype was sampled from a human donor in good health. Material: T cells isolated from PBMCs. V gene TRBV14 combines with J gene TRBJ2-3; TRBD2 aligns across 10 bases. In DNA, the CDR3 is TGTGCCAGCCGTAGCGGGAGGCAAACCACAGATACGCAGTATTTT. Translation gives CASRSGRQTTDTQYF.